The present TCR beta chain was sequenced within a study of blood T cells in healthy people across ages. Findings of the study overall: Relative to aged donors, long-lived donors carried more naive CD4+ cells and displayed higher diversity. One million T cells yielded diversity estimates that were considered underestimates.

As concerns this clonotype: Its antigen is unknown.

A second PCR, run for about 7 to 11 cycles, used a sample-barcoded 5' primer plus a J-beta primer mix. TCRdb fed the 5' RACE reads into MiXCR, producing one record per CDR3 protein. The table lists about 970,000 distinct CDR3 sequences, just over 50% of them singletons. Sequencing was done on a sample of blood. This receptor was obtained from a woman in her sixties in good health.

The CDR3 sequence: CAISESFGQVEYF. CDR3 in DNA: TGTGCCATCAGTGAGTCTTTCGGGCAGGTGGAGTACTTC. This chain connects TRBV10-3 to TRBJ2-5, with D uncertain. Germline-derived CDR1 and CDR2 are ENHRY and SYGVKD. Trimming removed 0 bases from V and 12 bases from J, with 14 bases in between. The CDR3 runs 13 residues.